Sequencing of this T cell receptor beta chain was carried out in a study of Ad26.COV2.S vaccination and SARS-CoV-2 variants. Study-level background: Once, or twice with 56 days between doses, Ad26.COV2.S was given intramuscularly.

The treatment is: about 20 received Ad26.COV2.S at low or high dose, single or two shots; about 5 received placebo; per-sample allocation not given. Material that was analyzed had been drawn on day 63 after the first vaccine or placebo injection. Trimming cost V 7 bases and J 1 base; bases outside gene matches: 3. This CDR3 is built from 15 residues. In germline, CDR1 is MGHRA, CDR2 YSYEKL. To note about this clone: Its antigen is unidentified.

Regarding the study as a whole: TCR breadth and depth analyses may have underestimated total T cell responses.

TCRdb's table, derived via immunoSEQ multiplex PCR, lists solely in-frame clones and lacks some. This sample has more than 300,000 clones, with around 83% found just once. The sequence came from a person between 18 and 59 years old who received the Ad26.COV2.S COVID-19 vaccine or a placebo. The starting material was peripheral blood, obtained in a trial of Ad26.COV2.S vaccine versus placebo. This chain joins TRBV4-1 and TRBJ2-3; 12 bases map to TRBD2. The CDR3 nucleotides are TGCGCCAGCATGAGACTAGCGGGGGGCACAGATACGCAGTATTTT. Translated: CASMRLAGGTDTQYF.